The next 20 T cell receptor beta chains were all read from a single sample in a study of T cell responses to AZD1222 COVID-19 vaccine. Profiling relied on immunoSEQ multiplex PCR, and the TCRdb table lists in-frame clones only, not all of them. The sample contains around 140,000 clones, more than 85% of which appear only once. The sequencing used peripheral blood, collected 28 days after the second AZD1222 dose. The receptors originated from an adult who received the AZD1222 COVID-19 vaccine.

The genes are TRBV18 and TRBJ1-5, with 10 bases identical to TRBD1. The CDR3 has 14 residues. V was pared by 9 bases and J by 6 bases, with 8 bases of the junction left unmatched. Germline CDR1 and CDR2: KGHSH and LQKENI. CDR3 sequence reads: CASSTGDRGQPQHF. The CDR3 coding sequence is TGTGCCAGTTCCACGGGGGACAGGGGTCAGCCCCAGCATTTT.

The chain couples TRBV7-8 to TRBJ2-1; D perhaps matches TRBD1 (6 bases). The CDR3 extends over 14 amino acids. Trimming stripped 5 bases from V and 4 bases from J, with 12 bases between. Germline loops: CDR1 SGHVS, CDR2 FQNEAQ. CDR3 protein: CASSPTDRYNEQFF. The CDR3 DNA is TGTGCCAGCAGCCCGACGGACAGATACAATGAGCAGTTCTTC.

In its sample, this clone was seen a few times. The genes are TRBV5-1 and TRBJ1-1, with unresolved D. Trimming shortened V by 0 bases and J by 1 base, and 7 bases separated the two germline ends. The CDR3 consists of 14 residues. Per the germline V gene, CDR1 is SGHRS and CDR2 is YFSETQ. The DNA of the CDR3 is TGCGCCAGCAGCTTGGGCGAGTGGAACACTGAAGCTTTCTTT. Protein product: CASSLGEWNTEAFF.

This chain uses TRBV19 with TRBJ1-2, with D possibly matching TRBD1 (6 bases). The CDR3 loop spans 13 amino acids. Trimming shortened V by 1 base and J by 8 bases, and 11 bases separated the two germline ends. Germline assignment: CDR1 LNHDA and CDR2 SQIVND (reference sequence). CDR3 amino acids: CASSIGDKEGYTF. CDR3 sequence (DNA): TGTGCCAGTAGTATAGGGGACAAGGAGGGCTACACCTTC.

The chain has TRBV27 and TRBJ1-1; no firm D call. Deletions cut 6 bases from V and 5 bases from J, with 13 bases between. Germline V lookup: CDR1 MNHEY, CDR2 SMNVEV (reference sequence). This CDR3 region has 13 residues. CDR3 region: CASSPGRSTEAFF. CDR3 DNA: TGTGCCAGCAGCCCCGGGAGGTCGACTGAAGCTTTCTTT.

The rearrangement links TRBV3-1 (or the pseudogene TRBV3-2) to TRBJ1-5, with TRBD1 matching over 8 bases. This CDR3 spans 15 amino acids. V was clipped by 1 base and J by 7 bases; unmatched bases: 6. The germline V gene encodes CDR1 LGHDT and CDR2 YNNKEL (reference sequence). CDR3 in amino acids: CASSQATGAHQPQHF. CDR3 coding DNA: TGTGCCAGCAGCCAAGCGACAGGGGCCCACCAGCCCCAGCATTTT.

The rearrangement uses TRBV7-2 and TRBJ2-5; no clear D gene. The germline CDR1 and CDR2 sequences are SGHTA and FQGNSA. V was trimmed by 1 base and J by 2 bases, leaving 5 bases between them. The CDR3 runs 13 residues. Here the CDR3 reads CASSLGQQETQYF. CDR3 bases: TGTGCCAGCAGCTTAGGGCAGCAAGAGACCCAGTACTTC.

This clone was detected once. The genes are TRBV6-5 and TRBJ1-4; 12 bases match TRBD1. The CDR3 covers 15 residues. Germline CDR1 reads MNHEY; CDR2 reads SVGAGI. The J segment lost 3 bases and the V segment lost 5 bases, leaving 1 base of the junction unmatched. CDR3 in amino acids: CASSRDRGPNEKLFF. The DNA for the CDR3 is TGTGCCAGCAGTAGGGACAGGGGGCCTAATGAAAAACTGTTTTTT.

This clone was counted between two and nine times. The genes are TRBV5-6 and TRBJ2-5; TRBD1 agrees at 11 bases. The CDR3 runs 16 residues. Germline CDR1 SGHDT, CDR2 YYEEEE. Germline trimming cut 4 bases from V and 1 base from J; bases unmatched to any gene: 6. CDR3 bases: TGTGCCAGCAGCCCTCTTGGGACAGGGGGCCAAGAGACCCAGTACTTC. Protein: CASSPLGTGGQETQYF.

The gene calls are TRBV30 and TRBJ2-1; no firm D call. Trimming took 2 bases from V and 13 from J, leaving 12 bases between them. CDR1 and CDR2 from the germline V gene are GTSNPN and SVGIG (reference sequence). The CDR3 loop spans 11 amino acids. The CDR3: CAWSPGGTQFF. DNA of the CDR3: TGTGCCTGGAGTCCTGGCGGAACCCAGTTCTTC.

The chain joins TRBV28 to TRBJ2-3, with a possible D match to TRBD1 (6 bases). This CDR3 is 16 amino acids long. The ends were cut back, 5 bases at V and 4 bases at J, with 19 bases in the middle. Germline V gene data show CDR1 as MDHEN and CDR2 as SYDVKM. The CDR3 sequence is CASSLTDLSGADTQYF. The CDR3 nucleotides are TGTGCCAGCAGTCTTACGGATCTCTCAGGGGCAGATACGCAGTATTTT.

This rearrangement joins TRBV5-4 to TRBJ2-3, with TRBD1 identical over 9 bases. The trim removed 5 bases at V and 6 bases at J, leaving 10 bases unmatched. Germline V gene data show CDR1 as SGHNT and CDR2 as YYREEE (reference sequence). CDR3 size: 15 residues. This chain's CDR3 is CASRSGTGSGDTQYF. Written as DNA, the CDR3 is TGTGCCAGCAGGTCCGGGACAGGGTCGGGCGATACGCAGTATTTT.

The chain recombines TRBV19 with TRBJ2-2, with D possibly being TRBD2 (5 bases). V was cut by 8 bases and J by 5 bases, with 18 bases left in between. The length of the CDR3 is 15 residues. Germline lookup yields CDR1 LNHDA and CDR2 SQIVND (reference sequence). CDR3 residues: CASPPPGPGTGELFF. The CDR3 DNA sequence: TGTGCCAGTCCCCCGCCCGGGCCGGGAACCGGGGAGCTGTTTTTT.

J is TRBJ2-3 and V is TRBV5-1; D is ambiguous. The CDR3 loop spans 16 amino acids. CDR1 SGHRS and CDR2 YFSETQ come from the germline V gene. V was trimmed by 4 bases and J by 0 bases, leaving 15 bases between them. CDR3 sequence (DNA): TGCGCCAGCAGCCGACGACCGTTAGATAGCACAGATACGCAGTATTTT. Amino acid sequence: CASSRRPLDSTDTQYF. Full variable domain (outside the CDR3, taken from reference TRBV5-1 and TRBJ2-3): KAGVTQTPRYLIKTRGQQVTLSCSPISGHRSVSWYQQTPGQGLQFLFEYFSETQRNKGNFPGRFSGRQFSNSRSEMNVSTLELGDSALYLCASSRRPLDSTDTQYFGPGTRLTVL.

The chain is built from TRBV2 and TRBJ1-5; the match to TRBD1 covers 7 bases. This CDR3 spans 13 amino acids. From germline, CDR1 is SNHLY and CDR2 FYNNEI. The V gene end was trimmed by 2 bases and the J gene end by 7 bases; junction bases not matched to a gene: 2. The CDR3 here is CASSETGEQPQHF. The CDR3 bases are TGTGCCAGCAGTGAAACAGGGGAGCAGCCCCAGCATTTT.

The V and J genes are TRBV7-9 and TRBJ1-2; a possible D gene is TRBD1 (6 bases). Trimming took 1 base from V and 5 from J, leaving 20 bases between them. This CDR3 is built from 17 residues. Germline CDR1 SEHNR, CDR2 FQNEAQ (reference sequence). The CDR3 loop is CASSLGTAPLEQYGYTF. The CDR3 region has the DNA TGTGCCAGCAGCTTAGGGACAGCCCCCCTCGAGCAGTATGGCTACACCTTC.

This clone came up once. The V call is TRBV28, the J call TRBJ2-2; possibly TRBD1 for D (5 bases). The CDR3 is 13 amino acids. Trimming cost V 10 bases and J 6 bases, with 15 bases left between them. Germline lookup yields CDR1 MDHEN and CDR2 SYDVKM. CDR3 loop: CAITGTTPGELFF. The CDR3, as DNA: TGTGCCATCACAGGTACAACCCCCGGGGAGCTGTTTTTT.

V gene TRBV27 combines with J gene TRBJ1-1; D possibly corresponds to TRBD1 (6 bases). Between the trimmed V and J ends, which lost 6 bases and 1 base, there was a span of 18 bases. CDR1 and CDR2 (germline): MNHEY, SMNVEV (reference sequence). The CDR3 has 16 residues. The CDR3 sequence: CASSSKVGHRNTEAFF. CDR3 bases: TGTGCCAGCAGCTCTAAAGTGGGACACCGGAACACTGAAGCTTTCTTT.

The chain has TRBV6-5 and TRBJ1-5; maybe TRBD1 (5 bases). The CDR3 totals 15 residues. V lost 2 bases and J lost 4, with 12 bases in between. Germline lookup yields CDR1 MNHEY and CDR2 SVGAGI. The chain's CDR3 is CASSYGGEVNQPQHF. DNA for the CDR3: TGTGCCAGCAGTTACGGGGGGGAAGTGAATCAGCCCCAGCATTTT.

The gene calls are TRBV4-2 and TRBJ1-5; no definite D call. CDR3 length equals 17 residues. V lost 0 bases, J lost 6 bases, and 18 bases lay in between. Germline CDR1 is LGHNA and CDR2 is YNFKEQ. This chain's CDR3 is CASSQDSQGRASQPQHF. The CDR3 DNA reads TGTGCCAGCAGCCAAGATTCCCAAGGGAGGGCGAGTCAGCCCCAGCATTTT.